This T cell receptor (beta chain) was recovered during a study of OX40 agonist ivuxolimab in advanced cancers. Study information: A diagnosis of hepatocellular carcinoma, melanoma, renal cell or head and neck cancer was present in dose-escalation patients. Partial responses, seen in three patients, involved one hepatocellular carcinoma and two cutaneous melanomas. Study-wide findings and caveats: The study did not work out the antigen specificity of the expanded peripheral T cells.

The CDR3 length is 13 residues. V lost 4 bases and J lost 4; bases outside the gene matches: 1. Germline-derived CDR1 and CDR2 are SGDLS and YYNGEE. The sampling schedule covered blood at baseline, cycle 4 day 1, and cycle 7 day 1. Assay used: immunoSEQ multiplex PCR; TCRdb lists only in-frame clones, some missing. The sample contains about 7,700 clones, around 74% of which appear only once. Regarding this clone: Antigen unknown.

This specimen was CD4+ or CD8+ T cells sorted from blood, taken in a trial of the OX40 agonist ivuxolimab. The V call is TRBV9, the J call TRBJ1-1; 10 bases fit TRBD1. This receptor was identified in an adult with an advanced solid tumor such as melanoma, head and neck, liver or kidney cancer. Here the CDR3 reads CASSRTGGTEAFF. Here the CDR3 DNA reads TGTGCCAGCAGCCGGACAGGGGGCACTGAAGCTTTCTTT.